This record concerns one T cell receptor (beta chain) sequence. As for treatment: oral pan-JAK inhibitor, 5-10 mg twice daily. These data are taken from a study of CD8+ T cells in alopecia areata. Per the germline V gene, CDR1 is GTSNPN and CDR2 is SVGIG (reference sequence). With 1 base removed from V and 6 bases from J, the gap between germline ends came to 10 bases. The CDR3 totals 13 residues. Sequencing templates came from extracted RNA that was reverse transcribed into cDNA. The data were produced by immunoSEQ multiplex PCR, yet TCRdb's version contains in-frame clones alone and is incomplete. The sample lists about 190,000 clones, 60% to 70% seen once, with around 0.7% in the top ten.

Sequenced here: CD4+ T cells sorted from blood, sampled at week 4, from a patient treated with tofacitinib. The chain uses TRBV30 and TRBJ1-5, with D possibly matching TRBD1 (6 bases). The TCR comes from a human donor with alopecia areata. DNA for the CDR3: TGTGCCTGGAGTGGGGGGGCCGGTCAGCCCCAGCATTTT. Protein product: CAWSGGAGQPQHF.